A selection of T cell receptor beta chains follows, all from one sample in a study of T cell repertoires in cytomegalovirus infection. The antigens these receptors bind are not known. TCRdb called the reads again in MiXCR, with one record for every CDR3 protein. Here the sample spans more than 95,000 distinct CDR3 sequences, about 31% being singletons. Material: CD8+ T cells from cultured PBMCs, obtained from culture after CMV antigen stimulation. These receptors were taken from a human donor in good health (CMV status not recorded). Some clones in this sample may be carry-over from other donors' samples. Both conserved end residues are part of each CDR3. Fields, in order: D gene, clone size, V gene, J gene, CDR3 DNA, CDR3 protein. A D gene is named only where the DNA matches it firmly. Clone size is given for some rows only: seen once, a few or many times, or a class if the clone is expanded.

d_call: -; clone_size: -; v_call: TRBV5-1; j_call: TRBJ2-1; cdr3_nt: TGCGCCAGCAGCTTGGGCCGCGGACGGAGCTACAATGAGCAGTTCTTC; cdr3_aa: CASSLGRGRSYNEQFF
d_call: TRBD1; clone_size: few; v_call: TRBV4-2; j_call: TRBJ1-1; cdr3_nt: TGTGCCAGCAGCCAGAACGACAGGGGTCAATCTGAAGCTTTCTTT; cdr3_aa: CASSQNDRGQSEAFF
d_call: TRBD1; clone_size: few; v_call: TRBV27; j_call: TRBJ1-5; cdr3_nt: TGTGCCAGCAGCCAGGACAGGGAACGCAATCAGCCCCAGCATTTT; cdr3_aa: CASSQDRERNQPQHF
d_call: TRBD1; clone_size: -; v_call: TRBV5-4; j_call: TRBJ2-3; cdr3_nt: TGTGCCAGCAGCGGGGGACAGGGCCCCTCAGATACGCAGTATTTT; cdr3_aa: CASSGGQGPSDTQYF
d_call: TRBD2; clone_size: few; v_call: TRBV7-9; j_call: TRBJ2-5; cdr3_nt: TGTGCCAGCAGCTTAGGGACTAGCGGGGGTACGGAGACCCAGTACTTC; cdr3_aa: CASSLGTSGGTETQYF
d_call: -; clone_size: -; v_call: TRBV12-3/TRBV12-4; j_call: TRBJ1-1; cdr3_nt: TGTGCCAGCAGTTGGAACCCCCCGAACACTGAAGCTTTCTTT; cdr3_aa: CASSWNPPNTEAFF
d_call: TRBD1; clone_size: -; v_call: TRBV20-1; j_call: TRBJ2-4; cdr3_nt: TGCAGTGCTAGTCCCGGGACAGGGTCAAACATTCAGTACTTC; cdr3_aa: CSASPGTGSNIQYF
d_call: TRBD2; clone_size: -; v_call: TRBV11-2; j_call: TRBJ2-2; cdr3_nt: TGTGCCAGCAGCTTATTTCCTAGCGGGGGGGAGACCGGGGAGCTGTTTTTT; cdr3_aa: CASSLFPSGGETGELFF
d_call: -; clone_size: many; v_call: TRBV5-1; j_call: TRBJ1-2; cdr3_nt: TGCGCCAGCAGCTGGGAGGGTATTGGCTACACCTTC; cdr3_aa: CASSWEGIGYTF
d_call: TRBD1; clone_size: many; v_call: TRBV6-5; j_call: TRBJ1-3; cdr3_nt: TGTGCCAGCAGTTACTCGAGGGACAGGGGGCATAATGGAAACACCATATATTTT; cdr3_aa: CASSYSRDRGHNGNTIYF
d_call: -; clone_size: -; v_call: TRBV4-2; j_call: TRBJ1-5; cdr3_nt: TGTGCCAGCAGCCATACAGGTGTTGCAGGCAATCAGCCCCAGCATTTT; cdr3_aa: CASSHTGVAGNQPQHF
d_call: -; clone_size: few; v_call: TRBV4-1; j_call: TRBJ1-3; cdr3_nt: TGCGCCAGCAGCCGAGACTTAAAACCGGGACACCACGAAAGTGGAAACACCATATATTTT; cdr3_aa: CASSRDLKPGHHESGNTIYF
d_call: -; clone_size: -; v_call: TRBV7-2; j_call: TRBJ2-7; cdr3_nt: TGTGCCAGCAGCTCGGACGGGGGCTACGAGCAGTACTTC; cdr3_aa: CASSSDGGYEQYF
d_call: -; clone_size: few; v_call: TRBV20-1; j_call: TRBJ1-3; cdr3_nt: TGCAGTGCTAGAGACAACTCTGGAAACACCATATATTTT; cdr3_aa: CSARDNSGNTIYF
d_call: TRBD1; clone_size: -; v_call: TRBV2; j_call: TRBJ2-3; cdr3_nt: TGTGCCAGCAGAGTACAGGGGATGCACACAGATACGCAGTATTTT; cdr3_aa: CASRVQGMHTDTQYF
d_call: -; clone_size: few; v_call: TRBV7-6; j_call: TRBJ2-3; cdr3_nt: TGTGCCAGCAGCCCCCGGTCCACAGACACAGATACGCAGTATTTT; cdr3_aa: CASSPRSTDTDTQYF
d_call: TRBD2; clone_size: -; v_call: TRBV7-2; j_call: TRBJ2-1; cdr3_nt: TGTGCCAGCAGCTTATCCCGGACTAGCGGGGGCGACAATGAGCAGTTCTTC; cdr3_aa: CASSLSRTSGGDNEQFF
d_call: TRBD2; clone_size: -; v_call: TRBV6-1; j_call: TRBJ2-1; cdr3_nt: TGTGCCAGCAGTGAATCCTGGACTAGCGGGGGGCTCGTCTATGAGCAGTTCTTC; cdr3_aa: CASSESWTSGGLVYEQFF
d_call: TRBD1; clone_size: -; v_call: TRBV5-6; j_call: TRBJ2-7; cdr3_nt: TGTGCCAGCAGCTCCATCCAGATACAGGGGCCGACGCAGTACTTC; cdr3_aa: CASSSIQIQGPTQYF
d_call: TRBD2; clone_size: few; v_call: TRBV11-2; j_call: TRBJ2-3; cdr3_nt: TGTGCCAGCAGCCAAGGATGGCGGGGGAGCACAGATACGCAGTATTTT; cdr3_aa: CASSQGWRGSTDTQYF
d_call: -; clone_size: few; v_call: TRBV19; j_call: TRBJ1-2; cdr3_nt: TGTGCCAGCTACGGGACATCCCTGTTGGGCTACACCTTC; cdr3_aa: CASYGTSLLGYTF
d_call: -; clone_size: -; v_call: TRBV6-1; j_call: TRBJ1-1; cdr3_nt: TGTGCCAGCAGTACAGACATCATGAACACTGAAGCTTTCTTT; cdr3_aa: CASSTDIMNTEAFF
d_call: TRBD2; clone_size: few; v_call: TRBV12-3/TRBV12-4; j_call: TRBJ2-1; cdr3_nt: TGTGCCACCGGCCCCCGGGGGGGCTACAATGAGCAGTTCTTC; cdr3_aa: CATGPRGGYNEQFF
d_call: -; clone_size: many; v_call: TRBV3-1; j_call: TRBJ2-3; cdr3_nt: TGTGCCAGCAGCCACGACAGTCCCACAGATACGCAGTATTTT; cdr3_aa: CASSHDSPTDTQYF
d_call: -; clone_size: -; v_call: TRBV5-1; j_call: TRBJ1-1; cdr3_nt: TGCGCCAGCAGCTTAGCAGAGCTCACTGAAGCTTTCTTT; cdr3_aa: CASSLAELTEAFF
d_call: TRBD1; clone_size: few; v_call: TRBV25-1; j_call: TRBJ2-3; cdr3_nt: TGTGCCAGCAGTGAATGGCAGGGGGCCACAGATACGCAGTATTTT; cdr3_aa: CASSEWQGATDTQYF
d_call: -; clone_size: -; v_call: TRBV7-4; j_call: TRBJ2-7; cdr3_nt: TGTGCCAGCAGCTGGGGGGATGGACCGGAGGGTTACGAGCAGTACTTC; cdr3_aa: CASSWGDGPEGYEQYF
d_call: -; clone_size: once; v_call: TRBV11-2; j_call: TRBJ2-7; cdr3_nt: TGTGCCAGCAGCTTAGGAGTCGAGCAGTACTTC; cdr3_aa: CASSLGVEQYF
d_call: TRBD1; clone_size: -; v_call: TRBV27; j_call: TRBJ1-5; cdr3_nt: TGTGCCAGCAGTTCCGGACACAGGGGAATCAATCAGCCCCAGCATTTT; cdr3_aa: CASSSGHRGINQPQHF
d_call: -; clone_size: -; v_call: TRBV6-1; j_call: TRBJ1-1; cdr3_nt: TGTGCCAGCACCAATATCCTGAACACTGAAGCTTTCTTT; cdr3_aa: CASTNILNTEAFF
d_call: -; clone_size: -; v_call: TRBV2; j_call: TRBJ2-3; cdr3_nt: TGTGCCAGCCGCGTTAGGGGGGGAGTACGAGATACGCAGTATTTT; cdr3_aa: CASRVRGGVRDTQYF
d_call: -; clone_size: -; v_call: TRBV7-6; j_call: TRBJ2-3; cdr3_nt: TGTGCCAGCAGCGCGGTCAAGAGGGGTACAGATACGCAGTATTTT; cdr3_aa: CASSAVKRGTDTQYF
d_call: TRBD1; clone_size: -; v_call: TRBV9; j_call: TRBJ1-5; cdr3_nt: TGTGCCAGCAGCGGGGGACAGGACTATAGCAATCAGCCCCAGCATTTT; cdr3_aa: CASSGGQDYSNQPQHF
d_call: -; clone_size: once; v_call: TRBV20-1; j_call: TRBJ1-3; cdr3_nt: TGCAGTGCTAGAGATCTGGACGGAAACACCATATATTTT; cdr3_aa: CSARDLDGNTIYF
d_call: -; clone_size: -; v_call: TRBV28; j_call: TRBJ1-1; cdr3_nt: TGTGCCGTAAGACAGCCCGGGGGACATAATGAAGCTTTCTTT; cdr3_aa: CAVRQPGGHNEAFF
d_call: TRBD2; clone_size: -; v_call: TRBV20-1; j_call: TRBJ2-2; cdr3_nt: TGCAGTGCTATAATTGGGGGGGAGACCGGGGAGCTGTTTTTT; cdr3_aa: CSAIIGGETGELFF
d_call: -; clone_size: -; v_call: TRBV7-9; j_call: TRBJ1-4; cdr3_nt: TGTGCCAGCAGCCCCGGCGGGGGGCAGAAAGATAGTTTTTTT; cdr3_aa: CASSPGGGQKDSFF
d_call: -; clone_size: few; v_call: TRBV4-3; j_call: TRBJ1-1; cdr3_nt: TGCGCCAGCAGCCATTCTACAGGGTCTGAAGCTTTCTTT; cdr3_aa: CASSHSTGSEAFF
d_call: TRBD1; clone_size: -; v_call: TRBV7-3; j_call: TRBJ2-3; cdr3_nt: TGTGCCAGCAGCCCCTTCACCTCGGGACAGAAGCTCCAACACCGCACAGATACGCAGTATTTT; cdr3_aa: CASSPFTSGQKLQHRTDTQYF
d_call: -; clone_size: -; v_call: TRBV28; j_call: TRBJ2-7; cdr3_nt: TGTGCCAGCAGTTTATGGGGCTATGCGGGGGAGCAGTACTTC; cdr3_aa: CASSLWGYAGEQYF